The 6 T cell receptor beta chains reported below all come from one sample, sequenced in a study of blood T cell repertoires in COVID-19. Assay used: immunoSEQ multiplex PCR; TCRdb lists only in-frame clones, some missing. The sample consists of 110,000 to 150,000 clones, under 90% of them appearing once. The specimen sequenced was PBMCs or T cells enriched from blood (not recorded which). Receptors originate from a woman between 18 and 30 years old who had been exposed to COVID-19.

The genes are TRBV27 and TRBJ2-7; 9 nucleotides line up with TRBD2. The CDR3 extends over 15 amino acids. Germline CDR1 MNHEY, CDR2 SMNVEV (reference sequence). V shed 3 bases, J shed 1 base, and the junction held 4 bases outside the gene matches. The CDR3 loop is CASSFGLAGSYEQYF. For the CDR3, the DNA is TGTGCCAGCAGTTTCGGGCTAGCGGGGTCCTACGAGCAGTACTTC.

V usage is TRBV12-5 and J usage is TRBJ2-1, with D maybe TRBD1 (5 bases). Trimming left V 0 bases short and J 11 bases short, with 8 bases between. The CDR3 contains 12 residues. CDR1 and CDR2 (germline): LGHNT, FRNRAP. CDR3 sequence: CASGLVPGQQFF. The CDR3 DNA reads TGTGCTAGTGGTTTGGTACCAGGGCAGCAGTTCTTC.

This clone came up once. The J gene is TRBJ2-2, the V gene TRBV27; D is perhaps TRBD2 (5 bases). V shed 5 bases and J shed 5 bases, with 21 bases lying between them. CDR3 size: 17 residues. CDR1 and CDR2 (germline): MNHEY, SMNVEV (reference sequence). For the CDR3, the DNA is TGTGCCAGCAGTGGAACCCCTCAGGTTAGGAGGACCGGGGAGCTGTTTTTT. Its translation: CASSGTPQVRRTGELFF.

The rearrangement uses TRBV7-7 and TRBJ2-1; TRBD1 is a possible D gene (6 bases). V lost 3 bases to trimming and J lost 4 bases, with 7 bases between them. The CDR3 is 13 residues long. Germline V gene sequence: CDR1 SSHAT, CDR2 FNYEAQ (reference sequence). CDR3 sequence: CASSLDSYNEQFF. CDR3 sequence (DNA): TGTGCCAGCAGCTTGGACAGTTACAATGAGCAGTTCTTC.

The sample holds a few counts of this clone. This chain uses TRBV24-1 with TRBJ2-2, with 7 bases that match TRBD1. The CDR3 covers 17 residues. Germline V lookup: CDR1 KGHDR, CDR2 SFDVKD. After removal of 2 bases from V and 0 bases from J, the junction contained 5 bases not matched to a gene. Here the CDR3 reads CATSDSTGPSNTGELFF. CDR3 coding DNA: TGTGCCACCAGTGATTCGACAGGGCCGTCGAACACCGGGGAGCTGTTTTTT.

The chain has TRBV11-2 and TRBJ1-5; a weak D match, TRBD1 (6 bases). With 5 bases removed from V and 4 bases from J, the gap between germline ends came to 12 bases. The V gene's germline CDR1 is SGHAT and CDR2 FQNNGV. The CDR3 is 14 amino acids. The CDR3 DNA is TGTGCCAGCAGCCAGGGGTTTGGAAATCAGCCCCAGCATTTT. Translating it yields CASSQGFGNQPQHF.